This entry lists 17 T cell receptor beta chains sequenced from one sample in a study of T cell repertoires in cytomegalovirus infection. One entry per CDR3 protein, called by TCRdb with MiXCR from the reads. The data hold approximately 250,000 distinct CDR3 sequences, with roughly 10% observed a single time. Sequences were obtained from PBMCs. These receptors all come from a human donor in good health (CMV status not recorded). Some clones in this sample may be carry-over from other donors' samples.

This chain links TRBV23-1 with TRBJ2-2; the match to TRBD1 covers 10 bases. TRBV23-1 is an open reading frame whose function is uncertain. J was trimmed by 6 bases and V by 2 bases; bases with no gene match: 9. This CDR3 region has 17 residues. DNA for the CDR3: TGCGCCAGCAGTCAACTAGGGACAGGGGAAAAGGCCGGGGAGCTGTTTTTT. Translated: CASSQLGTGEKAGELFF.

This clonotype was detected many times. The chain uses TRBV7-9 and TRBJ2-7; 8 bases align to TRBD1. This CDR3 contains 15 residues. J was trimmed by 7 bases and V by 1 base; bases with no gene match: 9. In germline, CDR1 is SEHNR, CDR2 FQNEAQ (reference sequence). In DNA, the CDR3 is TGTGCCAGCAGCTTAGGTTGGGACAGGCTTGGGGAGCAGTACTTC. Amino acids: CASSLGWDRLGEQYF. The full variable domain, in which reference TRBV7-9 and TRBJ2-7 provide the parts outside the CDR3, is DTGVSQNPRHKITKRGQNVTFRCDPISEHNRLYWYRQTLGQGPEFLTYFQNEAQLEKSRLLSDRFSAERPKGSFSTLEIQRTEQGDSAMYLCASSLGWDRLGEQYFGPGTRLTVT.

The genes are TRBV11-2 and TRBJ2-3; possible D gene TRBD1, 8 bases. The CDR3 runs 14 residues. With 7 bases removed from V and 6 bases from J, the gap between germline ends came to 17 bases. The germline CDR1 and CDR2 sequences are SGHAT and FQNNGV. CDR3 sequence reads: CASTNRGGYDTQYF. CDR3 bases: TGTGCCAGCACCAACAGGGGGGGATACGATACGCAGTATTTT.

The rearrangement uses TRBV7-8 and TRBJ1-2, with D tentatively TRBD1 (5 bases). Trimming removed 2 bases from V and 0 bases from J, with 13 bases in between. This CDR3 comprises 16 residues. Germline V CDR1 and CDR2: SGHVS, FQNEAQ. CDR3 in amino acids: CASSLHGAGANYGYTF. CDR3 nucleotide sequence: TGTGCCAGCAGCTTACATGGGGCGGGCGCTAACTATGGCTACACCTTC.

The CDR3 is CASKYGTANTEAFF. CDR3 DNA sequence: TGTGCCAGCAAATACGGGACTGCGAACACTGAAGCTTTCTTT. This chain connects TRBV12-3 or TRBV12-4 to TRBJ1-1; D possibly corresponds to TRBD1 (5 bases). The CDR3 spans 14 residues. Deletions cut 7 bases from V and 1 base from J, with 13 bases between.

At least ten counts were recorded for this clonotype. The chain uses TRBV7-2 and TRBJ2-5; D gene uncertain. Trimming stripped 7 bases from V and 5 bases from J, with 8 bases between. Germline loops: CDR1 SGHTA, CDR2 FQGNSA. The CDR3 consists of 11 residues. This chain's CDR3 is CASTAKETQYF. The CDR3 bases are TGTGCCAGCACGGCGAAGGAGACCCAGTACTTC.

This clonotype was seen only a few times. This rearrangement joins TRBV19 to TRBJ2-3; D remains unclear. Germline CDR1 reads LNHDA; CDR2 reads SQIVND (reference sequence). The CDR3 sequence is 14 residues long. The V gene lost 5 bases and the J gene lost 5 bases, with 14 bases spanning the gap. Written as DNA, the CDR3 is TGTGCCAGTAGTCTCAAGTTCCTTGGAGATACGCAGTATTTT. Residues: CASSLKFLGDTQYF. Together with reference TRBV19 and TRBJ2-3, the CDR3 gives the full variable domain: DGGITQSPKYLFRKEGQNVTLSCEQNLNHDAMYWYRQDPGQGLRLIYYSQIVNDFQKGDIAEGYSVSREKKESFPLTVTSAQKNPTAFYLCASSLKFLGDTQYFGPGTRLTVL.

The sample holds many counts of this clonotype. The rearrangement joins TRBV7-3 to TRBJ2-1, with D uncertain. V dropped 2 bases and J dropped 0 bases, with 8 bases sitting between them. Germline assignment: CDR1 SGHTA and CDR2 FQGTGA. The length of the CDR3 is 15 residues. The CDR3 sequence is CASSLDQFSYNEQFF. The CDR3 DNA sequence: TGTGCCAGCAGCTTAGACCAATTCTCCTACAATGAGCAGTTCTTC.

This sequence joins TRBV12-3 or TRBV12-4 and TRBJ2-7; weak D call: TRBD2 (7 bases). This CDR3 spans 14 amino acids. V lost 2 bases, J lost 6 bases, and 14 bases lay in between. CDR3: CASSLRGGEIEQYF. DNA for the CDR3: TGTGCCAGCAGTTTACGAGGGGGGGAAATCGAGCAGTACTTC.

The CDR3 sequence is CASSLATGWAGELFF. Written as DNA, the CDR3 is TGTGCCAGCAGTCTGGCGACAGGGTGGGCCGGGGAGCTGTTTTTT. The chain joins TRBV28 to TRBJ2-2; TRBD1 aligns across 7 bases. Germline V gives CDR1 MDHEN, CDR2 SYDVKM. V trimming: 5 bases; J trimming: 6 bases; junction bases outside the gene matches: 9. This CDR3 comprises 15 residues.

This clonotype was observed many times. This chain uses TRBV7-2 with TRBJ1-2; 9 nucleotides match TRBD1. The CDR3 contains 14 residues. Per germline, CDR1 SGHTA and CDR2 FQGNSA. V shed 4 bases and J 6 bases; nucleotides not matched to a gene: 6. Here the CDR3 reads CASSSGTGSHGYTF. CDR3 nucleotides: TGTGCCAGCAGCTCCGGGACAGGGTCCCATGGCTACACCTTC.

This clonotype showed up many times. The chain couples TRBV12-3 or TRBV12-4 to TRBJ2-1; TRBD2 matches 13 bases. V was pared by 7 bases and J by 8 bases, with 8 bases of the junction left unmatched. The CDR3 covers 15 residues. This CDR3 reads CASNRLAGGRYEQFF. The CDR3 DNA reads TGTGCCAGCAACCGACTAGCGGGAGGCCGCTATGAGCAGTTCTTC.

This clonotype was counted between two and nine times. For the CDR3, the DNA is TGTGCCAGCAGTAGACAGGGGGCAGGTGGGGCCAACGTCCTGACTTTC. It is translated as CASSRQGAGGANVLTF. The chain employs TRBV6-5 and TRBJ2-6, with TRBD1 matching over 10 bases. This CDR3 has 16 amino acids. Germline-derived CDR1 and CDR2 are MNHEY and SVGAGI. V lost 5 bases and J lost 3; bases outside the gene matches: 4.

The J gene is TRBJ1-2, the V gene TRBV28; no reliable D call. Germline V CDR1 and CDR2: MDHEN, SYDVKM. The CDR3 covers 15 residues. Trimming took 0 bases from V and 2 from J, leaving 10 bases between them. CDR3 loop: CASSLWSRNNYGYTF. In DNA form, the CDR3 reads TGTGCCAGCAGTTTATGGAGTCGGAACAACTATGGCTACACCTTC.

The J gene is TRBJ2-1, the V gene TRBV5-1; a possible D gene is TRBD1 (6 bases). The CDR3 is made up of 15 amino acids. The V gene lost 0 bases and the J gene lost 6 bases, with 13 bases spanning the gap. Germline CDR1 SGHRS, CDR2 YFSETQ. The CDR3 loop reads CASSLVTGLSNEQFF. The CDR3 DNA is TGCGCCAGCAGCTTGGTGACAGGTCTATCCAATGAGCAGTTCTTC.

A few counts support this clonotype. This chain uses TRBV28 with TRBJ2-7, with TRBD2 identical over 7 bases. V lost 6 bases, J lost 3 bases, and 8 bases stayed unmatched. The V gene's germline CDR1 is MDHEN and CDR2 SYDVKM. The CDR3 is 14 residues long. DNA of the CDR3: TGTGCCAGCAGCCCTACCGGGGGGTTCTACGAGCAGTACTTC. Protein product: CASSPTGGFYEQYF. Looking up the rest from reference TRBV28 and TRBJ2-7 gives the full variable domain: DVKVTQSSRYLVKRTGEKVFLECVQDMDHENMFWYRQDPGLGLRLIYFSYDVKMKEKGDIPEGYSVSREKKERFSLILESASTNQTSMYLCASSPTGGFYEQYFGPGTRLTVT.

This clonotype appeared a few times. V is TRBV12-5 and J is TRBJ1-1, with 9 bases that match TRBD1. With V trimmed by 7 bases and J by 3 bases, 6 bases remained unmatched. The CDR3 runs 14 residues. Germline CDR1 reads LGHNT; CDR2 reads FRNRAP. The CDR3 DNA reads as TGTGCTAGTGCCGACACAGGGGGCGACACTGAAGCTTTCTTT. Protein sequence: CASADTGGDTEAFF.